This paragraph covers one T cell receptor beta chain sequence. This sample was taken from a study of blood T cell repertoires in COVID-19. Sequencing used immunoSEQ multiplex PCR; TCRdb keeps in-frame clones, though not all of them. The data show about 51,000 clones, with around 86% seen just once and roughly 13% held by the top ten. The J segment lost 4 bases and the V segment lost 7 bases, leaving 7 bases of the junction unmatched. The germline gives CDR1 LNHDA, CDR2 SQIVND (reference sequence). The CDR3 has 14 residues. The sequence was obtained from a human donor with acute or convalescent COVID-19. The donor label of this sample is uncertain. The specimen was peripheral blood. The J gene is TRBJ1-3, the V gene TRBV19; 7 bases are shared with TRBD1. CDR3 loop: CASIAPGQGNTIYF. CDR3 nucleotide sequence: TGTGCCAGTATTGCCCCGGGACAGGGAAACACCATATATTTT.